The T cell receptor beta chain described here comes from a study of spatial heterogeneity in lung cancer. Study-level background: Alpha-chain sequences were detected in numbers that were consistently lower than beta-chain sequences.

The germline gives CDR1 SGHTA, CDR2 FQGNSA. V lost 4 bases to trimming and J lost 5 bases, with 9 bases between them. The length of the CDR3 is 12 residues. Every individual TCR cDNA molecule carried its own unique molecular identifier, which allowed correction of PCR and sequencing errors. TCRdb reprocessed the 5' RACE reads with MiXCR, giving one entry per CDR3 protein. The sample yields some 15,000 distinct CDR3 sequences, 11% seen once. There are many counts of this clonotype. The time point here: sample taken at primary tumor resection. Unsorted samples of tumor, nontumor lung or frozen PBMC had their whole RNA sequenced.

The rearrangement uses TRBV7-2 and TRBJ2-7; D is unresolved. The TCR sequence derives from a female donor with early-stage non-small cell lung cancer. Specimen: PBMCs, collected at surgery. Here the CDR3 DNA reads TGTGCCAGCAGCTGGATGTCAGACGAGCAGTACTTC. Its protein product is CASSWMSDEQYF.